This TCR beta chain was found in a study of shared clonotypes between healthy human individuals. Study background: The study enrolled two women and a few men aged 18 to 49.

As defined, naive CD8 cells were CD45RO-negative and positively selected for CCR7, with terminally differentiated effector memory CD45RA+ cells excluded. The donors were adults (healthy and HIV-negative) with no recent acute infections or vaccinations. CDR3 length equals 14 residues. V lost 3 bases, J lost 4 bases, and 12 bases lay in between. In germline, CDR1 is MDHEN, CDR2 SYDVKM. Study-wide results and caveats: A reduction in generation probabilities was seen for non-shared clonotypes relative to those shared by all four donors. Generally, naive subsets came out with larger estimated richness than memory subsets.

As for this clone: Its antigen is not identified.

Data came from immunoSEQ multiplex PCR; TCRdb stores just in-frame clones and leaves some out. The sample has about 750,000 clones, over 90% seen once. The V and J genes are TRBV28 and TRBJ2-5; D is unclear. The source material was naive CD8+ T cells sorted from blood. The clonotype comes from a man under 40 in good health. The CDR3 reads CASSLPERGETQYF. The CDR3 bases are TGTGCCAGCAGTTTGCCCGAGAGAGGAGAGACCCAGTACTTC.